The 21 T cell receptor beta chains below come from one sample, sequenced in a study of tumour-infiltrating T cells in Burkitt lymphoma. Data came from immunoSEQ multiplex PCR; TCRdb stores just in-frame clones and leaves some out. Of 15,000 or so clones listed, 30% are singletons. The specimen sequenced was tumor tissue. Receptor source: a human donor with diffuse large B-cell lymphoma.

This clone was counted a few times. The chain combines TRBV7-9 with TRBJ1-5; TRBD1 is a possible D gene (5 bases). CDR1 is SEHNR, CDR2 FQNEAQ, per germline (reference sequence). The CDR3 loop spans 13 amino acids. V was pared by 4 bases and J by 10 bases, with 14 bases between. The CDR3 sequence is CASSWGPSRPQHF. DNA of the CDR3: TGTGCCAGCAGCTGGGGACCGTCCCGACCCCAGCATTTT.

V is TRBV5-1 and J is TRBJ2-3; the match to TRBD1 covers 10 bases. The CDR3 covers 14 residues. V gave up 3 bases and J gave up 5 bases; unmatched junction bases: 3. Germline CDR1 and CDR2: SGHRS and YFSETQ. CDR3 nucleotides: TGCGCCAGCAGCTACGGGACAGGGGAAGATACGCAGTATTTT. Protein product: CASSYGTGEDTQYF.

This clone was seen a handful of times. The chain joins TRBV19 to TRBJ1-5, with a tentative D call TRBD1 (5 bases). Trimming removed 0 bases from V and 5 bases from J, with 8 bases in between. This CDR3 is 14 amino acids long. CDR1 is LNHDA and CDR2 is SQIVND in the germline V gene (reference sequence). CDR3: CASSIDGRDQPQHF. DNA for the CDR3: TGTGCCAGTAGTATAGATGGCAGGGATCAGCCCCAGCATTTT.

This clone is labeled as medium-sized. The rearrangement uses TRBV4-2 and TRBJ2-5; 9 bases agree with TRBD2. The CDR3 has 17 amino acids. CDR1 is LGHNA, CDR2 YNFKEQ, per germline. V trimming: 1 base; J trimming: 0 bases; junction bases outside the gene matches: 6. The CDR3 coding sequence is TGTGCCAGCAGCCAAGGGGCTAGCGGGGCTTACCAAGAGACCCAGTACTTC. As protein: CASSQGASGAYQETQYF.

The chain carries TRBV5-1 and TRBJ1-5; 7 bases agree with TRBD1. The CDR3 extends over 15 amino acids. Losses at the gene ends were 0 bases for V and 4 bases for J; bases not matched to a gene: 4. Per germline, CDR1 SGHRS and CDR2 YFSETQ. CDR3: CASSLDGTENQPQHF. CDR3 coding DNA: TGCGCCAGCAGCTTGGATGGGACAGAAAATCAGCCCCAGCATTTT.

The CDR3, as DNA: TGTGCCACCAGCAGAGACGGGGGGCATCAGTACTTC. This gives the protein CATSRDGGHQYF. The rearrangement joins TRBV15 to TRBJ2-4; possibly TRBD2 for D (7 bases). Per the germline V gene, CDR1 is LNHNV and CDR2 is YYDKDF (reference sequence). Trimming cost V 0 bases and J 12 bases, with 9 bases left between them. The CDR3 spans 12 residues.

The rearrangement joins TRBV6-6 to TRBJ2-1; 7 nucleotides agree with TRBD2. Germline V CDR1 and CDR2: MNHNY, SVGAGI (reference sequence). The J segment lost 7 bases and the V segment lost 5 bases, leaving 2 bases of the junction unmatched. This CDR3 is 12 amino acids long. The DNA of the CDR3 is TGTGCCAGCAGTCTAGCGGCGAATGAGCAGTTCTTC. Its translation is CASSLAANEQFF.

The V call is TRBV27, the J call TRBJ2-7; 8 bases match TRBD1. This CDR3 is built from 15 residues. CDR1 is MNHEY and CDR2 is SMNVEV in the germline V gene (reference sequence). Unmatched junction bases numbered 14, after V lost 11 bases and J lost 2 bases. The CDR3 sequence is CASVPRDRSPYEQYF. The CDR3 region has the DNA TGTGCCTCTGTCCCCCGGGACAGGTCCCCCTACGAGCAGTACTTC.

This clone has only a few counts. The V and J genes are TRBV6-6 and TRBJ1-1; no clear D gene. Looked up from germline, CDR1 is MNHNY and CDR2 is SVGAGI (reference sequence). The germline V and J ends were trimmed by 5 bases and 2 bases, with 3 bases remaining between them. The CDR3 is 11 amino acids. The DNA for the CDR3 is TGTGCCAGCAGTCCCAACACTGAAGCTTTCTTT. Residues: CASSPNTEAFF.

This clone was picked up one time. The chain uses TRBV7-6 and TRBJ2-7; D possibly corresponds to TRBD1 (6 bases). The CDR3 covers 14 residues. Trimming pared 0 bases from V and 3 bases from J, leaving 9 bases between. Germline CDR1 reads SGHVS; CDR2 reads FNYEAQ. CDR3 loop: CASSLARGGYEQYF. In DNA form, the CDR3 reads TGTGCCAGCAGCTTAGCGAGAGGGGGCTACGAGCAGTACTTC.

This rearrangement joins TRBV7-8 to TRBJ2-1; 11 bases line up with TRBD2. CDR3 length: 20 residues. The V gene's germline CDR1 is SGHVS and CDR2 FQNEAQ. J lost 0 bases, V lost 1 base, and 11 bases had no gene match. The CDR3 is CASSLVRLAGGRGSYNEQFF. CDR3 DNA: TGTGCCAGCAGCTTAGTGCGCTTAGCGGGAGGGCGGGGCTCCTACAATGAGCAGTTCTTC.

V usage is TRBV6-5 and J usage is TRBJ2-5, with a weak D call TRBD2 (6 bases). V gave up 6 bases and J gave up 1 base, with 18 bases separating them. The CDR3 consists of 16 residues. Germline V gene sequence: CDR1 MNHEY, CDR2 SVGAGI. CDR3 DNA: TGTGCCAGCAGATACGGGACTGACAAATTCCAAGAGACCCAGTACTTC. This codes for CASRYGTDKFQETQYF.

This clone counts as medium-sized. CDR3 DNA: TGTGCCAGCAGCTTAGTAGGCGATGAGCAGTTCTTC. Protein: CASSLVGDEQFF. V and J are TRBV11-2 and TRBJ2-1, with D uncertain. CDR1 is SGHAT, CDR2 FQNNGV, per germline. Trimming removed 1 base from V and 8 bases from J, with 6 bases in between. The CDR3 spans 12 residues. Looking up the rest from reference TRBV11-2 and TRBJ2-1 gives the full variable domain: EAGVAQSPRYKIIEKRQSVAFWCNPISGHATLYWYQQILGQGPKLLIQFQNNGVVDDSQLPKDRFSAERLKGVDSTLKIQPAKLEDSAVYLCASSLVGDEQFFGPGTRLTVL.

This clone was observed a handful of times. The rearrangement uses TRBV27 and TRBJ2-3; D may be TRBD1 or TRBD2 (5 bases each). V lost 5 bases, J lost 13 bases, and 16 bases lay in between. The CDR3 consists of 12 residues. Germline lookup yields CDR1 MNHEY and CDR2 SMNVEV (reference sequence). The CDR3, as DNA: TGTGCCAGCAGTCCCGGGACCCTCGTGGAGTATTTT. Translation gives CASSPGTLVEYF.

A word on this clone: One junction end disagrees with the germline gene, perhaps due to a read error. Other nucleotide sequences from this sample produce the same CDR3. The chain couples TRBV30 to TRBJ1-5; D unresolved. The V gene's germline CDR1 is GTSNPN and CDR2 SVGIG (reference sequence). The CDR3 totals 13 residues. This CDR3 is CAWRRESNQPQHF. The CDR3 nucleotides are TGTGCCTGGAGGAGAGAGAGCAATCAGCCCCAACATTTT. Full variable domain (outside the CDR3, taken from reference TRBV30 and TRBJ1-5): SQTIHQWPATLVQPVGSPLSLECTVEGTSNPNLYWYRQAAGRGLQLLFYSVGIGQISSEVPQNLSASRPQDRQFILSSKKLLLSDSGFYLCAWRRESNQPQHFGDGTRLSIL.

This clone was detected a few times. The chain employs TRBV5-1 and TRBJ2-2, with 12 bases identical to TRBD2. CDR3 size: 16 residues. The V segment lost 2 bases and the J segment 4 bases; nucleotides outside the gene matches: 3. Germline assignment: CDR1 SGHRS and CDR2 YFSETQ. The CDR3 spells CASSLTGLAGTGELFF. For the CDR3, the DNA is TGCGCCAGCAGCTTAACGGGACTAGCGGGCACCGGGGAGCTGTTTTTT.

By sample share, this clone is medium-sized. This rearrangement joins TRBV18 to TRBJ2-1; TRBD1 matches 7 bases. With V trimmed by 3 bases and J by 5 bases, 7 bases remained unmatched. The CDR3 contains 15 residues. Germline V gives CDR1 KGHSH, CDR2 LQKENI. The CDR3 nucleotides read TGTGCCAGCTCACCGGGACAGCCCGTGAACAATGAGCAGTTCTTC. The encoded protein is CASSPGQPVNNEQFF. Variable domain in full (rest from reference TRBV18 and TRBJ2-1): NAGVMQNPRHLVRRRGQEARLRCSPMKGHSHVYWYRQLPEEGLKFMVYLQKENIIDESGMPKERFSAEFPKEGPSILRIQQVVRGDSAAYFCASSPGQPVNNEQFFGPGTRLTVL.

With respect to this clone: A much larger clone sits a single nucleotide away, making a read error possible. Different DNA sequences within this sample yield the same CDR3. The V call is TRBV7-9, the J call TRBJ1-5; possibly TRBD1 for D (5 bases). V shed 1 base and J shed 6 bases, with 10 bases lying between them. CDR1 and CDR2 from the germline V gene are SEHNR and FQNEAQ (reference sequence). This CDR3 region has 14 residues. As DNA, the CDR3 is TGTGCCAGCAGCTTAGGGTTAGGGACTCAGCCCCAGCATTTT. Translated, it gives CASSLGLGTQPQHF.

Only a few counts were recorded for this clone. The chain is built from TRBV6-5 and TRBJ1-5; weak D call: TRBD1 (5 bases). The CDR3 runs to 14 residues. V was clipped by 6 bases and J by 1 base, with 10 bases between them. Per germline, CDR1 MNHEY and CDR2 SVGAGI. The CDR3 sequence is CASSPGGSNQPQHF. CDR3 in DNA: TGTGCCAGCAGCCCGGGGGGAAGCAATCAGCCCCAGCATTTT.

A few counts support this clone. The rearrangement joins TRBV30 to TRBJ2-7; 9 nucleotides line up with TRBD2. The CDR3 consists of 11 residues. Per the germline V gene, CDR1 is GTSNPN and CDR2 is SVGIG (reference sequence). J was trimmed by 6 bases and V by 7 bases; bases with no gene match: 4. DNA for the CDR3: TGTGCCTTTATAGCGGGAGTCGAGCAGTACTTC. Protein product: CAFIAGVEQYF.

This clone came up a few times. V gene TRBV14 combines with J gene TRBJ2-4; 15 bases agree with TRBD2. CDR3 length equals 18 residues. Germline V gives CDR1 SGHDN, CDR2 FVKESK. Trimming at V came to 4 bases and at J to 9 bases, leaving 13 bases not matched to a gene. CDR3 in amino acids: CASSPRLGLAGGGGIQYF. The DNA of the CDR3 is TGTGCCAGCAGCCCCCGGCTGGGACTAGCGGGAGGCGGAGGCATTCAGTACTTC.